These T cell receptor beta chains were read from a single sample in a study of OX40 agonist ivuxolimab in advanced cancers. Using immunoSEQ multiplex PCR, the repertoire was profiled, and TCRdb retains in-frame clones only, with some absent. Seen here are roughly 64,000 clones, 75% to 90% observed once, and the top ten hold roughly 2.3%. Source: CD4+ or CD8+ T cells sorted from blood, taken in a trial of the OX40 agonist ivuxolimab. These receptors came from an adult with an advanced solid tumor such as melanoma, head and neck, liver or kidney cancer. Each CDR3 is given with its conserved first and last residue. The order of the fields is D gene, V gene, clone size, J gene, CDR3 DNA, CDR3 protein. A D gene is named only where the DNA matches it firmly. Where a row states a size, it is once, few, many or the class of an expanded clone; other rows omit it.

TRBD2	TRBV9	.	TRBJ2-7	TGTGCCAGCAGCATCCAGGCGGGGGGGAGCTCCTACGAGCAGTACTTC	CASSIQAGGSSYEQYF
.	TRBV2	few	TRBJ2-5	TGTGCCAGCAGAGATGGGATCCAAGAGACCCAGTACTTC	CASRDGIQETQYF
TRBD1	TRBV10-1	.	TRBJ1-2	TGCGCCAGCAGTTTTTGGACAGGGGCCCAGCCGTCCAACTATGGCTACACCTTC	CASSFWTGAQPSNYGYTF
.	TRBV11-2	.	TRBJ1-2	TGTGCCAGCAGCTTAGGCAGGGCATATGGCTACACCTTC	CASSLGRAYGYTF
.	TRBV6-5	once	TRBJ2-7	TGTGCCAGCAGTTACGGGGTTGGGTCCTACGAGCAGTACTTC	CASSYGVGSYEQYF
TRBD1	TRBV7-9	.	TRBJ1-4	TGTGCCAGCAGCCCACAGGGGAAGACTAATGAAAAACTGTTTTTT	CASSPQGKTNEKLFF
TRBD1	TRBV6-1	.	TRBJ2-7	TGTGCCAGCAGTCGACAGGGGGGAACCTACGAGCAGTACTTC	CASSRQGGTYEQYF
.	TRBV6-1	.	TRBJ2-7	TGTGCCAGCAGAGCTCTCGGCGGCGAGCAGTACTTC	CASRALGGEQYF
TRBD2	TRBV7-3	.	TRBJ2-7	TGTGCCAGCAGCTTACAAGCGGGACCCTACTACGAGCAGTACTTC	CASSLQAGPYYEQYF
.	TRBV11-2	.	TRBJ2-5	TGTGCCAGCAGCTTATACCCCGGGGAGACCCAGTACTTC	CASSLYPGETQYF
.	TRBV6-6	.	TRBJ2-1	TGTGCCGCAGCGATGGGGGCGAGGGAGCAGTTCTTC	CAAAMGAREQFF
.	TRBV5-1	.	TRBJ1-2	TGCGCCAGCAGCCCGGACACTCAGGGAGGCTACACCTTC	CASSPDTQGGYTF
TRBD1	TRBV5-1	.	TRBJ2-5	TGCGCCAGCAACAAAGGGACAGGTGATCGAGAGACCCAGTACTTC	CASNKGTGDRETQYF
TRBD1	TRBV30	.	TRBJ1-1	TGTGCCTGGCATCCTCCCGGGACAGGGTTTACTGAAGCTTTCTTT	CAWHPPGTGFTEAFF
.	TRBV6-5	.	TRBJ2-7	TGTGCCAGCAGTTACTCCCGGGACCCAACCTACGAGCAGTACTTC	CASSYSRDPTYEQYF
.	TRBV4-3	.	TRBJ1-2	TGCGCCAGCAGCCAAGAACTGGGGGAGAACTATGGCTACACCTTC	CASSQELGENYGYTF
.	TRBV6-7	.	TRBJ2-7	TGTGCCAGCAGTTCAGATGACAGTACCTACGAGCAGTACTTC	CASSSDDSTYEQYF
TRBD1	TRBV7-2	few	TRBJ1-2	TGTGCCAGCAGCCCGGGACAGGCTAACTATGGCTACACCTTC	CASSPGQANYGYTF
TRBD2	TRBV2	once	TRBJ2-1	TGTGCCAGCAGAAATATTCCCGGGACTAGCGGGAGTTTAGGCAATGAGCAGTTCTTC	CASRNIPGTSGSLGNEQFF
TRBD1	TRBV7-8	.	TRBJ2-7	TGTGCCAGCAGCTTAGCAAGGACAGGGACGATCTACGAGCAGTACTTC	CASSLARTGTIYEQYF
TRBD1	TRBV6-5	.	TRBJ2-7	TGTGCCAGCGGCGCGGGACAGGGCTCCCAAGGGCAGTACTTC	CASGAGQGSQGQYF
.	TRBV6-5	.	TRBJ1-4	TGTGCCAGCAGTTCGGACAGAGCTCCTCTTAATGAAAAACTGTTTTTT	CASSSDRAPLNEKLFF
.	TRBV4-1	.	TRBJ2-2	TGCGCCAGCAGCCAAGTGCACCCAAACACCGGGGAGCTGTTTTTT	CASSQVHPNTGELFF
.	TRBV21-1	.	TRBJ2-7	TGTGCCAGCAGCAAACCCGAGAACACCGAATACTCCTACGAGCAGTACTTC	CASSKPENTEYSYEQYF
.	TRBV5-1	.	TRBJ1-4	TGCGCCAGCAGCTGGGACACCCAAGGTAACGAAAAACTGTTTTTT	CASSWDTQGNEKLFF
.	TRBV5-1	.	TRBJ2-1	TGCGCCAGCAGCTTGGCCTGGGGGATCACCCTAATCCACAATGAGCAGTTCTTC	CASSLAWGITLIHNEQFF
.	TRBV6-5	.	TRBJ1-1	TGTGCCACCGAGGGAAACGCTGAAGCTTTCTTT	CATEGNAEAFF
.	TRBV4-3	few	TRBJ2-3	TGCGCCAGTCGTCGGGGCGATACGCAGTATTTT	CASRRGDTQYF
TRBD1	TRBV2	.	TRBJ2-5	TGTGCCAGCAGCCGCGAAGGGGGACAGAAACAAGAGACCCAGTACTTC	CASSREGGQKQETQYF
.	TRBV4-1	few	TRBJ1-2	TGCGCCAGCAGCCAAGGTGATGGTTATGGCTACACCTTC	CASSQGDGYGYTF
.	TRBV6-5	.	TRBJ1-3	TGTGCCAGCATGAGGACCGGCTCTGGAAACACCATATATTTT	CASMRTGSGNTIYF
.	TRBV5-1	.	TRBJ2-2	TGCGCCAGCAGCACGACAGGGAACACCGGGGAGCTGTTTTTT	CASSTTGNTGELFF
TRBD1	TRBV30	.	TRBJ1-1	TGTGCCTGGAGTAAAAAACAGGGGTATACTGAAGCTTTCTTT	CAWSKKQGYTEAFF
TRBD1	TRBV18	.	TRBJ1-5	TGTGCCAGCTCACCACCTCCCCGACAGGGAAGCCATCAGCCCCAGCATTTT	CASSPPPRQGSHQPQHF
TRBD2	TRBV5-1	.	TRBJ2-2	TGCGCCAGCAGCTTGGGGCTAGCGGGACGAACGAACACCGGGGAGCTGTTTTTT	CASSLGLAGRTNTGELFF
.	TRBV6-1	.	TRBJ1-1	TGTGCCAGCAGGGGGGGCAACACTGAAGCTTTCTTT	CASRGGNTEAFF
TRBD2	TRBV5-1	.	TRBJ2-7	TGCGCCAGCAGCTTGGTTCTAGCGGGGATCTACGAGCAGTACTTC	CASSLVLAGIYEQYF
TRBD1	TRBV10-3	.	TRBJ1-1	TGTGCCACCGGGACGCAGGGGGATAGATATTTGAACACTGAAGCTTTCTTT	CATGTQGDRYLNTEAFF
TRBD2	TRBV27	.	TRBJ2-7	TGTGCCAGCAGCCGGCTAGCGGGGGGAACCTACGAGCAGTACTTC	CASSRLAGGTYEQYF
.	TRBV10-1	.	TRBJ2-1	TGCGCCAGCAGTGAGAAATCCTACAATGAGCAGTTCTTC	CASSEKSYNEQFF